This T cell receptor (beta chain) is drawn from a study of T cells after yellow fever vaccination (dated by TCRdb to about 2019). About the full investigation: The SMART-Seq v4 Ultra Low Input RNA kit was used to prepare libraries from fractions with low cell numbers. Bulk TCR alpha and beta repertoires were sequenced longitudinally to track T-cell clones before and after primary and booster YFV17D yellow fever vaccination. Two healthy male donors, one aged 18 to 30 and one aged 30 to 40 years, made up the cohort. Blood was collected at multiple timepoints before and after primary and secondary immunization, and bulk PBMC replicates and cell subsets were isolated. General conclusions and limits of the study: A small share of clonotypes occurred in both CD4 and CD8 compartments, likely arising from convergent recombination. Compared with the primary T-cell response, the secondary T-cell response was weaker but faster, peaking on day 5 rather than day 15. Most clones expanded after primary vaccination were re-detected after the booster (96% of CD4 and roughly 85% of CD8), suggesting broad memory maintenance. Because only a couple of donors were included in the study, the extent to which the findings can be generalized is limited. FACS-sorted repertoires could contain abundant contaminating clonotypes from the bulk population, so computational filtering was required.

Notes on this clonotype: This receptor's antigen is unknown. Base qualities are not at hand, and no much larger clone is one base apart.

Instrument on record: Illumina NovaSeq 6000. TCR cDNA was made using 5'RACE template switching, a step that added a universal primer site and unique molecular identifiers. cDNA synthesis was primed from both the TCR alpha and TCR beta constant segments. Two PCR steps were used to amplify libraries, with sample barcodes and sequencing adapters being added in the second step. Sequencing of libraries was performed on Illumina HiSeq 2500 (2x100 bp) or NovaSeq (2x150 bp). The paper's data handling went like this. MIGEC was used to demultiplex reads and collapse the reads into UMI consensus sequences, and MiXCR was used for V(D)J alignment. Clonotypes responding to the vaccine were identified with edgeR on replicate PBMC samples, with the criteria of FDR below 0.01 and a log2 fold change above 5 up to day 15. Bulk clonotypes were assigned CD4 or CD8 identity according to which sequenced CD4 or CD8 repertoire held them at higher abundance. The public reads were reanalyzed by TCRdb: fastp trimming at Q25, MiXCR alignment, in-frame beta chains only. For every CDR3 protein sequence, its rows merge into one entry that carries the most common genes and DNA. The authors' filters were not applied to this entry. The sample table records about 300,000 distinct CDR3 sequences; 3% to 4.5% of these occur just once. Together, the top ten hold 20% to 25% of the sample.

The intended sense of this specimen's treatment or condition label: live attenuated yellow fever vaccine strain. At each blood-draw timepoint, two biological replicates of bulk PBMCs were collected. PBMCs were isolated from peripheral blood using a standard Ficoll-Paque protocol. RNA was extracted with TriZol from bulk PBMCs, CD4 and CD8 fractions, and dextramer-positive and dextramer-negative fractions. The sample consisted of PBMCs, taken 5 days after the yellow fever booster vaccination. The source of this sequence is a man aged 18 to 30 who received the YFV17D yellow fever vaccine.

The nucleotide sequence reads as follows: TGTGCCAGTAGTATTGGACAGTCCCATGGCTACACCTTC. The translation is CASSIGQSHGYTF. The chain is assembled from TRBV19 and TRBJ1-2; TRBD1 could be the D gene, as 6 bases match. From the germline V gene (reference sequence), CDR1 is LNHDA and CDR2 is SQIVND. From the cysteine through the phenylalanine, the CDR3 covers 13 amino acids. The sequence is cut down to CDR3 DNA, 39 bases in frame from base 1. Trimming costs V 3 bases and J 6 bases, and their ends lie 11 bases apart.